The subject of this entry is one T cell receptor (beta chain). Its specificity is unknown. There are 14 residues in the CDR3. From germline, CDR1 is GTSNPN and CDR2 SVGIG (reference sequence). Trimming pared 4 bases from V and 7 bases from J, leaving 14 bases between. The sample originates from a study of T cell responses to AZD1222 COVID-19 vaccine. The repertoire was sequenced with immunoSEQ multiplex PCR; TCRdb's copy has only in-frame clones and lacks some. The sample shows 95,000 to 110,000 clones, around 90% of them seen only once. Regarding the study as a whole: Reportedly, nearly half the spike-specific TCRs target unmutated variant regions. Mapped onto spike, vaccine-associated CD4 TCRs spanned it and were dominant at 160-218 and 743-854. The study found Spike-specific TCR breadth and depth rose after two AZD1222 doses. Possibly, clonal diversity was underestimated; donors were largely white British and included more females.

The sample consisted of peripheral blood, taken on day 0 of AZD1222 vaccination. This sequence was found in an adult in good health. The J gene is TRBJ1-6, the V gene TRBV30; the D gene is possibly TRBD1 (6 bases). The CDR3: CAWKSTGSNSPLHF. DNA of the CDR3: TGTGCCTGGAAGTCGACAGGTTCCAATTCACCCCTCCACTTT.